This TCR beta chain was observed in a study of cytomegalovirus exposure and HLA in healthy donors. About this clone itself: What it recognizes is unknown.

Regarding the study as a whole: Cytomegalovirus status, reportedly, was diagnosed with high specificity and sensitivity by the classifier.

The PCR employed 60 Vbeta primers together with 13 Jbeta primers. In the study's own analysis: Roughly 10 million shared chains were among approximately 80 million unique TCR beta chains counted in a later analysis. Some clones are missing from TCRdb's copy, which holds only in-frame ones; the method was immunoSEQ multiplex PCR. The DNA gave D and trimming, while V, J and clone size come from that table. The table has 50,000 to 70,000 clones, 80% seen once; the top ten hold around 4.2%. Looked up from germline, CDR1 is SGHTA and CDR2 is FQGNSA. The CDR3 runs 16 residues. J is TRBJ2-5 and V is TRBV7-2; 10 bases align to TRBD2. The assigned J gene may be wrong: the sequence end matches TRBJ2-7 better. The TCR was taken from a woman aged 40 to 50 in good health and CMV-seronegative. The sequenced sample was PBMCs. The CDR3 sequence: CASSAILAGYSYEQYF. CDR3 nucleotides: TGTGCCAGCAGCGCAATACTAGCGGGGTACTCCTACGAGCAGTACTTC.